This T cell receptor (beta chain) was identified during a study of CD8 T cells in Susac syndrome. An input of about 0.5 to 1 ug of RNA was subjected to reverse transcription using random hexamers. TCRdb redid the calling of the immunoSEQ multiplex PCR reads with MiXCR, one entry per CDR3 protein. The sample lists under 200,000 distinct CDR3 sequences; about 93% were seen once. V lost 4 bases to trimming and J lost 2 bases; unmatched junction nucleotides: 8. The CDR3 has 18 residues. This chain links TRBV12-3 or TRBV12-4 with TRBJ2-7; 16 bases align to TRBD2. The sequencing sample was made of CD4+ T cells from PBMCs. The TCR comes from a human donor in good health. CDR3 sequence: CASSSPPGLAGGAYEQYF. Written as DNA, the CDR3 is TGTGCCAGCAGTTCCCCCCCGGGACTAGCGGGGGGGGCCTACGAGCAGTACTTC.